This entry lists 26 T cell receptor beta chains sequenced from one sample in a study of CD8 T cells in Susac syndrome. Reverse transcription of 0.5 to 1 ug RNA was carried out with random hexamers. TCRdb passed the immunoSEQ multiplex PCR reads through MiXCR, listing each CDR3 protein once. The table has 150,000 to 200,000 distinct CDR3 sequences, approximately 94% seen once. Sequencing was carried out using CD4+ T cells from PBMCs. The receptors here all came from a human donor with multiple sclerosis.

This clonotype was counted a single time. The chain combines TRBV7-9 with TRBJ1-1; no reliable D call. The CDR3 is made up of 14 amino acids. V shed 7 bases and J shed 1 base, with 13 bases lying between them. The germline V gene has CDR1 SEHNR and CDR2 FQNEAQ (reference sequence). The CDR3 reads CASIPGPSNTEAFF. CDR3 DNA sequence: TGTGCCAGCATCCCCGGACCGTCGAACACTGAAGCTTTCTTT.

The genes are TRBV19 and TRBJ1-2; D may be TRBD1 (5 bases). CDR1 and CDR2 (germline): LNHDA, SQIVND (reference sequence). V lost 5 bases to trimming and J lost 11 bases, with 21 bases between them. The CDR3 is 14 residues long. The CDR3 sequence: CASSPYRDVIRYTF. CDR3 DNA sequence: TGTGCCAGTAGTCCCTACCGGGACGTTATAAGATACACCTTC.

The rearrangement joins TRBV3-1 to TRBJ1-3; tentatively, D is TRBD1 (6 bases). Germline V gene data show CDR1 as LGHDT and CDR2 as YNNKEL (reference sequence). The CDR3 covers 18 residues. Trimming cost V 5 bases and J 0 bases, with 20 bases left between them. The CDR3 DNA sequence: TGTGCCAGCAGCTACTCTTTTCGAGGGGGAAGCTCTGGAAACACCATATATTTT. It codes for CASSYSFRGGSSGNTIYF.

V gene TRBV12-3 or TRBV12-4 combines with J gene TRBJ1-2; 7 bases align to TRBD1. The CDR3 spans 14 residues. V lost 6 bases and J lost 4; bases outside the gene matches: 8. CDR3 sequence reads: CASRRQGSSYGYTF. CDR3 DNA sequence: TGTGCCAGCAGAAGACAGGGATCTAGCTATGGCTACACCTTC.

CDR3 sequence reads: CASSPRQENYGYTF. DNA of the CDR3: TGTGCCAGCTCACCAAGGCAGGAGAACTATGGCTACACCTTC. This chain connects TRBV18 to TRBJ1-2, with no clear D. CDR1 is KGHSH, CDR2 LQKENI, per germline. V lost 2 bases, J lost 2 bases, and 9 bases lay in between. The CDR3 sequence is 14 residues long.

This clonotype was detected only a few times. The J gene is TRBJ2-1, the V gene TRBV18; TRBD2 agrees at 7 bases. Germline values: CDR1 KGHSH, CDR2 LQKENI. Trimming at V came to 5 bases and at J to 9 bases, leaving 4 bases not matched to a gene. This CDR3 has 12 amino acids. The CDR3 protein is CASSSSGGEQFF. For the CDR3, the DNA is TGTGCCAGCTCATCCTCGGGAGGTGAGCAGTTCTTC. Using reference TRBV18 and TRBJ2-1 for the parts outside the CDR3, the full variable domain is NAGVMQNPRHLVRRRGQEARLRCSPMKGHSHVYWYRQLPEEGLKFMVYLQKENIIDESGMPKERFSAEFPKEGPSILRIQQVVRGDSAAYFCASSSSGGEQFFGPGTRLTVL.

This clonotype has only one observation. CDR3 nucleotides: TGTGCCAGTACTAAGGGACTGTCACTCGCCGAGCAGTACTTC. Its protein product is CASTKGLSLAEQYF. This chain connects TRBV19 to TRBJ2-7, with a weak D call TRBD2 (6 bases). Germline-derived CDR1 and CDR2 are LNHDA and SQIVND (reference sequence). This CDR3 has 14 amino acids. V lost 7 bases to trimming and J lost 6 bases, with 19 bases between them.

In its sample, this clonotype was seen once. The CDR3 DNA reads as TGTGCCAGCAGCTTAGTGGATGGATCTGTCGGCTACGAGCAGTACTTC. It yields the protein CASSLVDGSVGYEQYF. V is TRBV7-8 and J is TRBJ2-7, with D uncertain. This CDR3 is 16 amino acids long. The germline gives CDR1 SGHVS, CDR2 FQNEAQ. V was cut by 1 base and J by 3 bases, with 16 bases left in between.

The chain couples TRBV29-1 to TRBJ2-1; D uncertain. The CDR3 has 14 amino acids. CDR1 is SQVTM, CDR2 ANQGSEA, per germline. The V end was cut by 4 bases, the J end by 0 bases, with 10 bases between. The CDR3 loop is CSVVGFFSYNEQFF. The CDR3 DNA is TGCAGCGTTGTGGGGTTTTTCTCCTACAATGAGCAGTTCTTC.

J is TRBJ2-1 and V is TRBV27; D is unclear. V was pared by 5 bases and J by 5 bases, with 4 bases between. The length of the CDR3 is 11 residues. CDR1 MNHEY and CDR2 SMNVEV come from the germline V gene (reference sequence). The CDR3 spells CASSVDNEQFF. The CDR3, as DNA: TGTGCCAGCAGTGTGGACAATGAGCAGTTCTTC.

The sample holds one count of this clonotype. CDR3 coding DNA: TGCAGTGCTAGAGGAAGGGTAGCTGCCGAGCAGTACTTC. Translation: CSARGRVAAEQYF. V usage is TRBV20-1 and J usage is TRBJ2-7; unclear D gene. Germline loops: CDR1 DFQATT, CDR2 SNEGSKA (reference sequence). There are 13 residues in the CDR3. Trimming removed 1 base from V and 6 bases from J, with 13 bases in between.

The chain couples TRBV7-8 to TRBJ2-5; 7 bases are shared with TRBD2. The CDR3 contains 14 residues. Germline V gene sequence: CDR1 SGHVS, CDR2 FQNEAQ. With 5 bases clipped from V and 9 bases from J, the junction kept 12 bases outside the gene matches. In DNA, the CDR3 is TGTGCCAGCAGCCCCGACCTCCTGGGGGGGTCCCAGTACTTC. Translated, it gives CASSPDLLGGSQYF. Combining the CDR3 with reference TRBV7-8 and TRBJ2-5 gives the whole variable domain GAGVSQSPRYKVAKRGQDVALRCDPISGHVSLFWYQQALGQGPEFLTYFQNEAQLDKSGLPSDRFFAERPEGSVSTLKIQRTQQEDSAVYLCASSPDLLGGSQYFGPGTRLLVL.

The chain carries TRBV15 and TRBJ1-2; weak D call: TRBD1 (5 bases). CDR1 and CDR2 (germline): LNHNV, YYDKDF (reference sequence). The V and J ends lost 0 bases and 7 bases respectively, with 12 bases between them. CDR3 size: 14 residues. The CDR3 spells CATSRDVAGPGYTF. The DNA of the CDR3 is TGTGCCACCAGCAGAGATGTCGCAGGGCCTGGCTACACCTTC.

The chain employs TRBV3-1 and TRBJ2-1; TRBD2 matches 10 bases. V gave up 1 base and J gave up 4 bases; unmatched junction bases: 4. Germline lookup yields CDR1 LGHDT and CDR2 YNNKEL (reference sequence). The CDR3 is 16 amino acids. The CDR3 here is CASSQGAAGGYNEQFF. The CDR3 DNA follows: TGTGCCAGCAGCCAAGGAGCAGCGGGAGGGTACAATGAGCAGTTCTTC.

V usage is TRBV3-1 and J usage is TRBJ2-5; 10 positions agree with TRBD1. J lost 5 bases, V lost 1 base, and 10 bases had no gene match. This CDR3 is 17 amino acids long. Per germline, CDR1 LGHDT and CDR2 YNNKEL (reference sequence). Here the CDR3 DNA reads TGTGCCAGCAGCCAAGGGTCCACGACAGGGGGCAGGGAGACCCAGTACTTC. It codes for CASSQGSTTGGRETQYF.

The chain links TRBV10-3 to TRBJ1-2; D is unresolved. Germline V gives CDR1 ENHRY, CDR2 SYGVKD. Trimming stripped 0 bases from V and 2 bases from J, with 7 bases between. This CDR3 is built from 14 residues. The CDR3 reads CAISESSLNYGYTF. The DNA of the CDR3 is TGTGCCATCAGTGAGTCGAGTCTCAACTATGGCTACACCTTC.

V and J are TRBV29-1 and TRBJ2-5; no clear D gene. The CDR3 runs to 10 residues. Germline lookup yields CDR1 SQVTM and CDR2 ANQGSEA. V was pared by 3 bases and J by 4 bases, with 3 bases between. The CDR3 reads CSVDTETQYF. For the CDR3, the DNA is TGCAGCGTTGACACAGAGACCCAGTACTTC.

V usage is TRBV4-1 and J usage is TRBJ2-3, with 7 bases matching TRBD2. Losses at the gene ends were 1 base for V and 1 base for J; bases not matched to a gene: 5. The germline CDR1 and CDR2 sequences are MGHRA and YSYEKL. This CDR3 has 16 residues. CDR3 DNA sequence: TGCGCCAGCAGCCAAGTGAGGACTAGGGGCACAGATACGCAGTATTTT. Its protein is CASSQVRTRGTDTQYF.

The rearrangement joins TRBV20-1 to TRBJ1-4; D not certain. Germline V gene lookup returns CDR1 DFQATT and CDR2 SNEGSKA (reference sequence). Trimming cost V 5 bases and J 7 bases, with 11 bases left between them. The CDR3 is made up of 12 amino acids. The CDR3 loop reads CSALWDGEKLFF. CDR3 DNA: TGCAGTGCTCTCTGGGATGGTGAAAAACTGTTTTTT.

This clonotype occurred once. This rearrangement joins TRBV20-1 to TRBJ2-1, with 11 bases aligning to TRBD2. CDR1 is DFQATT, CDR2 SNEGSKA, per germline (reference sequence). CDR3 length equals 15 residues. The J segment lost 6 bases and the V segment lost 6 bases, leaving 10 bases of the junction unmatched. The CDR3 region has the DNA TGCAGTGCCGTTTCTCATAGCGGGAGGGGCAATGAGCAGTTCTTC. Protein: CSAVSHSGRGNEQFF.

The count of this clonotype is one. The chain uses TRBV27 and TRBJ1-1; D is unresolved. Germline lookup yields CDR1 MNHEY and CDR2 SMNVEV (reference sequence). The germline V and J ends were trimmed by 8 bases and 0 bases, with 13 bases remaining between them. The CDR3 has 14 residues. CDR3 sequence reads: CASRLSLLNTEAFF. The CDR3 DNA sequence: TGTGCCAGCCGCTTGTCGTTATTGAACACTGAAGCTTTCTTT.

V usage is TRBV12-3 or TRBV12-4 and J usage is TRBJ1-5, with 7 bases fitting TRBD1. The CDR3 has 15 residues. Losses at the gene ends were 1 base for V and 7 bases for J; bases not matched to a gene: 7. The CDR3, as DNA: TGTGCCAGCAGTTTAGGGCAGGGGGTCGTACAGCCCCAGCATTTT. Translated: CASSLGQGVVQPQHF.

The chain carries TRBV6-4 and TRBJ2-1; D is ambiguous. Trimming took off 2 bases at V and 7 bases at J, with 9 bases between the two ends. Looked up from germline, CDR1 is MRHNA and CDR2 is SNTAGT. The CDR3 has 13 amino acids. The DNA of the CDR3 is TGTGCCAGCAGTGACCTTGGGGTTAATGAGCAGTTCTTC. Amino acids: CASSDLGVNEQFF.

The V and J genes are TRBV12-3 or TRBV12-4 and TRBJ2-5, with D unresolved. Trimming shortened V by 3 bases and J by 5 bases, and 16 bases separated the two germline ends. This CDR3 has 15 amino acids. CDR3 sequence reads: CASSLRGVPRETQYF. In DNA form, the CDR3 reads TGTGCCAGCAGTTTGAGAGGAGTCCCTAGGGAGACCCAGTACTTC.

V and J are TRBV11-2 and TRBJ2-2; unclear D gene. V was clipped by 5 bases and J by 5 bases, with 12 bases between them. The length of the CDR3 is 14 residues. Germline loops: CDR1 SGHAT, CDR2 FQNNGV. The CDR3 spells CASSPRTETGELFF. The CDR3 DNA is TGTGCCAGCAGCCCTCGGACGGAGACCGGGGAGCTGTTTTTT.

This rearrangement joins TRBV5-4 to TRBJ2-5; TRBD2 might be the D (6 bases). CDR3 length equals 14 residues. Germline CDR1 and CDR2: SGHNT and YYREEE (reference sequence). V dropped 3 bases and J dropped 5 bases, with 14 bases sitting between them. CDR3 nucleotide sequence: TGTGCCAGCAGCTCGGCGGGGCAAGAGGAGACCCAGTACTTC. It encodes CASSSAGQEETQYF.